The source of this T cell receptor (beta chain) is a study of T cell repertoires in cytomegalovirus infection. In the study overall: Evidence of both CMV infection and a matching HLA type came from public TCR beta signatures.

TCRdb itself ran the reads through MiXCR, one entry per CDR3 protein. The repertoire holds about 900,000 distinct CDR3 sequences, with roughly 30% as singletons. Overall study findings and caveats: Dominant in the ex vivo response were TCR beta clonotypes restricted by HLA-C and specific for CMV. Identification of carriers of CMV plus the relevant HLA was achieved through cumulative public TCR beta family frequency.

In regard to this clonotype: Antigen unknown.

The CDR3 extends over 15 amino acids. V lost 3 bases, J lost 6 bases, and 7 bases stayed unmatched. CDR1 is SGHRS, CDR2 YFSETQ, per germline. The sequence came from a human donor in good health (CMV status not recorded). Some clones in this sample may be carry-over from other donors' samples. This sample comprised cultured CD8+ T cells from PBMCs, obtained from culture after CMV antigen stimulation. The rearrangement joins TRBV5-1 to TRBJ2-7; 12 positions match TRBD1. DNA for the CDR3: TGCGCCAGCAGCTGGGGGGACAGGGGGCTCGGCGAGCAGTACTTC. It encodes CASSWGDRGLGEQYF. Full variable domain (missing parts from reference TRBV5-1 and TRBJ2-7): KAGVTQTPRYLIKTRGQQVTLSCSPISGHRSVSWYQQTPGQGLQFLFEYFSETQRNKGNFPGRFSGRQFSNSRSEMNVSTLELGDSALYLCASSWGDRGLGEQYFGPGTRLTVT.